The rows below give T cell receptor beta chains drawn from one sample of a study of CD8+CD57+ T cells in acquired aplastic anemia. A single record per CDR3 protein comes from TCRdb applying MiXCR to the reads. This table holds roughly 93,000 distinct CDR3 sequences, roughly 70% found once. The sample was sorted CD4+, CD8+, or CD8+CD57+ T cells (not recorded which) from PBMCs. The source is a human donor with aplastic anemia. Both conserved end residues are part of each CDR3. A D gene is named only where the DNA matches it firmly. Expanded clones are given a class, and other clones once, few, many or no size at all.

>TRBV7-3|TRBJ2-1|many|TRBD2
TGTGCCAGCAGCCAAACTAGCGGGGGGTTCAATGAGCAGTTCTTC
CASSQTSGGFNEQFF
>TRBV20-1|TRBJ2-5|-|TRBD2
TGCAGTGCTCCCCCCGTTAGCGGGAGCGCGGAGACCCAGTACTTC
CSAPPVSGSAETQYF
>TRBV20-1|TRBJ2-7|few|TRBD2
TGCAGTGCTAGGGGGACTAGCGGTCTCTCCTACGAGCAGTACTTC
CSARGTSGLSYEQYF
>TRBV5-1|TRBJ2-7|-|TRBD2
TGCGCCAGCAGCTTGGAGGCTAGCGGGGGGTCCTACGAGCAGTACTTC
CASSLEASGGSYEQYF
>TRBV6-1|TRBJ1-2|once|TRBD1
TGTGCCAGCAGCCGGACGTACAGGGGGCAAGAGGATGGCCACACCTTC
CASSRTYRGQEDGHTF
>TRBV2|TRBJ2-1|-|-
TGTGCCAGCAGTGAAGTTGGTTCGGTAGTCAATGAGCAGTTCTTC
CASSEVGSVVNEQFF
>TRBV25-1|TRBJ2-5|-|-
TGTGCCAGCAGTGAAGGGGTGGAGACCCAGTACTTC
CASSEGVETQYF
>TRBV2|TRBJ1-4|-|TRBD1
TGTGCCAGCAGAGGACAGGGGCATGGGTCTGAAAAACTGTTTTTT
CASRGQGHGSEKLFF
>TRBV20-1|TRBJ2-5|few|TRBD2
TGCAGTGCTAGAGATCCGACTAGCGTGGAGACCCAGTACTTC
CSARDPTSVETQYF
>TRBV5-1|TRBJ2-7|few|-
TGCGCCAGCAGCTTCAGTTCGGGGGCCTCCGAGCAGTACTTC
CASSFSSGASEQYF
>TRBV15|TRBJ2-1|-|TRBD2
TGTGCCACCAGCAGAGACGGTAGCGGGGGAGATGAGCAGTTCTTC
CATSRDGSGGDEQFF
>TRBV10-3|TRBJ1-2|-|-
TGTGCCATCACCGGGACCAACTATGGCTACACCTTC
CAITGTNYGYTF
>TRBV29-1|TRBJ1-1|-|-
TGCAGCGTGGGCGGGACACACAACACTGAAGCTTTCTTT
CSVGGTHNTEAFF
>TRBV2|TRBJ2-7|-|TRBD2
TGTGCCAGCAGCCTCATAGGGACTAGCCAATACGAGCAGTACTTC
CASSLIGTSQYEQYF
>TRBV2|TRBJ2-7|-|-
TGTGCCAGCAGTCGGCAAGACCCGGGGACCTACGAGCAGTACTTC
CASSRQDPGTYEQYF
>TRBV11-2|TRBJ2-3|few|TRBD2
TGTGCCAGCAGCCCGGGGGCGGGAGGGCCGGATACGCAGTATTTT
CASSPGAGGPDTQYF
>TRBV7-8|TRBJ2-3|few|-
TGTGCCAGCAGCCACGCCACAGATACGCAGTATTTT
CASSHATDTQYF
>TRBV7-2|TRBJ2-7|-|-
TGTGCCAGCAGCTTAGACGGGGGCCCCTACGAGCAGTACTTC
CASSLDGGPYEQYF
>TRBV9|TRBJ1-6|-|-
TGTGCCAGCAGCGTCGGGAACGCACCCCTCCACTTT
CASSVGNAPLHF
>TRBV20-1|TRBJ2-7|-|TRBD1
TGCAGTGCTAGTATCCGGGACAGCTCCTACGAGCAGTACTTC
CSASIRDSSYEQYF
>TRBV6-5|TRBJ1-5|-|TRBD1
TGTGCCAGCAGTTCGGGACAGGGGTTTCAGCCCCAGCATTTT
CASSSGQGFQPQHF
>TRBV2|TRBJ2-7|few|-
TGTGCCAGCAGTCGCTTCTCCTACGAGCAGTACTTC
CASSRFSYEQYF
>TRBV15|TRBJ2-3|-|TRBD1
TGTGCCACCAGCAGAGATATGGGACAGGATACGCAGTATTTT
CATSRDMGQDTQYF
>TRBV7-8|TRBJ2-3|-|-
TGTGCCAGCAGCGTGGATAACACAGATACGCAGTATTTT
CASSVDNTDTQYF
>TRBV2|TRBJ1-2|few|-
TGTGCCAGTGTGGCTAACTATGGCTACACCTTC
CASVANYGYTF
>TRBV9|TRBJ2-7|-|-
TGTGCCAGCAGCGTAATGGAGGGGGCTCGGTACGAGCAGTACTTC
CASSVMEGARYEQYF
>TRBV29-1|TRBJ1-2|-|-
TGCAGCGTTGTTGCGGGCAACTATGGCTACACCTTC
CSVVAGNYGYTF
>TRBV7-2|TRBJ1-4|-|-
TGTGCCAGCAGCTTTTATCAGGGATCTAATGAAAAACTGTTTTTT
CASSFYQGSNEKLFF
>TRBV2|TRBJ1-5|-|-
TGTGCCAGCAGTGGAATGAACGGGGATCAGCCCCAGCATTTT
CASSGMNGDQPQHF
>TRBV15|TRBJ2-7|-|-
TGTGCCACCAGCAGAGATTTTTCGACCTACGAGCAGTACTTC
CATSRDFSTYEQYF
>TRBV10-1|TRBJ1-1|-|-
TGCGCCAGCAGTGCGGGGGGGGACTCTGAAGCTTTCTTT
CASSAGGDSEAFF
>TRBV20-1|TRBJ1-5|once|TRBD1
TGCAGTGCTAGAGTTAGGGACAGGGATCGAAATCAGCCCCAGCATTTT
CSARVRDRDRNQPQHF
>TRBV6-1|TRBJ1-6|few|-
TGTGCCAGCAGGCCCGATGGGCGGAGATCACCCCTCCACTTT
CASRPDGRRSPLHF
>TRBV25-1|TRBJ2-3|-|-
TGTGCCAGCAGTGGTGGGGGATTTGGAGATACGCAGTATTTT
CASSGGGFGDTQYF
>TRBV2|TRBJ2-5|few|-
TGTGCCAGCAGCACAGGATTTGGGACCCAGTACTTC
CASSTGFGTQYF
>TRBV7-3|TRBJ2-1|-|-
TGTGCCAGCAGCTTAACAGGGGGGGGTCGGCTCGACAATGAGCAGTTCTTC
CASSLTGGGRLDNEQFF
>TRBV25-1|TRBJ2-7|-|-
TGTGCCAGCAGCCAAAGGGGGACCTACGAGCAGTACTTC
CASSQRGTYEQYF
>TRBV9|TRBJ2-7|few|-
TGTGCCAGCAGCGTAGGACCGGGGGTCGAGCAGTACTTC
CASSVGPGVEQYF
>TRBV9|TRBJ1-5|-|-
TGTGCCAGCAGCGTTACCCCCGGGAATCAGCCCCAGCATTTT
CASSVTPGNQPQHF
>TRBV3-1|TRBJ1-3|-|-
TGTGCCAGCAGCCAAGAGAGTTCTGGAAACACCATATATTTT
CASSQESSGNTIYF
>TRBV7-3|TRBJ1-5|-|-
TGTGCCAGCAGCTCGGATAGCAATCAGCCCCAGCATTTT
CASSSDSNQPQHF
>TRBV5-1|TRBJ2-3|-|-
TGCGCCAGCAGGCCAAGCCAGGGTTACACAGATACGCAGTATTTT
CASRPSQGYTDTQYF
>TRBV10-1|TRBJ2-5|-|-
TGCGCCAGCAGTGACACGACCGAACAAGAGACCCAGTACTTC
CASSDTTEQETQYF
>TRBV9|TRBJ2-5|-|TRBD2
TGTGCCAGCAGCGCGGGGGGGTACATGGAGACCCAGTACTTC
CASSAGGYMETQYF
>TRBV15|TRBJ2-7|-|-
TGTGCCACCAGCAGAGGCACAACACAGTCCTACGAGCAGTACTTC
CATSRGTTQSYEQYF
>TRBV2|TRBJ2-5|-|-
TGTGCCAGCAAGCAGGGTGGCGGGGAGACCCAGTACTTC
CASKQGGGETQYF